These 17 T cell receptor beta chains came from one sample sequenced in a study of Ad26.COV2.S vaccination and SARS-CoV-2 variants. Clones were sequenced by immunoSEQ multiplex PCR, and TCRdb holds only the in-frame ones, with some missing. The sample contains approximately 410,000 clones, about 90% of which appear only once. Treatment of the sample: about 20 received Ad26.COV2.S at low or high dose, single or two shots; 5 received placebo; per-sample allocation not given. Samples analyzed were those drawn on day 63 after the first vaccine or placebo injection. The specimen comprised peripheral blood, sampled in a trial of Ad26.COV2.S vaccine versus placebo. The receptors derive from a person aged 18 to 65 who received the Ad26.COV2.S COVID-19 vaccine or a placebo.

The chain couples TRBV29-1 to TRBJ1-5; TRBD1 agrees at 7 bases. CDR3 length equals 18 residues. The V and J ends lost 5 bases and 5 bases, in that order; junction bases with no gene match: 21. The germline V gene has CDR1 SQVTM and CDR2 ANQGSEA. The CDR3 spells CSVPERDSHISSDQPQHF. The CDR3 bases are TGCAGCGTTCCGGAGCGGGACAGTCATATTTCCAGTGATCAGCCCCAGCATTTT.

The table lists this clone with a count of one. CDR3 DNA sequence: TGTGCCAGCAGTTACGTCGCGAGGCTTAATGAGCAGTTCTTC. It translates to CASSYVARLNEQFF. V and J are TRBV6-5 and TRBJ2-1; D gene uncertain. The V gene's germline CDR1 is MNHEY and CDR2 SVGAGI. The V end was cut by 2 bases, the J end by 7 bases, with 12 bases between. The CDR3 contains 14 residues.

The J gene is TRBJ2-7, the V gene TRBV7-6; TRBD2 might be the D (6 bases). The CDR3 runs to 16 residues. Per germline, CDR1 SGHVS and CDR2 FNYEAQ. V was trimmed by 1 base and J by 0 bases, leaving 13 bases between them. CDR3 coding DNA: TGTGCCAGCAGCTTAGGGCTGGGCGGGGTCTCCTACGAGCAGTACTTC. Its protein product is CASSLGLGGVSYEQYF. The full variable domain, completed using reference TRBV7-6 and TRBJ2-7, is GAGVSQSPRYKVTKRGQDVALRCDPISGHVSLYWYRQALGQGPEFLTYFNYEAQQDKSGLPNDRFSAERPEGSISTLTIQRTEQRDSAMYRCASSLGLGGVSYEQYFGPGTRLTVT.

This clone was picked up one time. V and J are TRBV2 and TRBJ2-1; D call uncertain. This CDR3 region has 12 residues. Germline CDR1 reads SNHLY; CDR2 reads FYNNEI. V dropped 4 bases and J dropped 14 bases, with 15 bases sitting between them. In DNA, the CDR3 is TGTGCCAGCAGTGGCGACTCCAAAACAAAGTTCTTC. This translates into CASSGDSKTKFF.

This chain joins TRBV5-6 and TRBJ1-2, with D possibly matching TRBD1 (5 bases). Germline CDR1 reads SGHDT; CDR2 reads YYEEEE. V was trimmed by 4 bases and J by 4 bases, leaving 17 bases between them. CDR3 size: 15 residues. The CDR3 bases are TGTGCCAGCAGCCCAAGTGAGGTGACAGTCTATGGCTACACCTTC. Residues: CASSPSEVTVYGYTF.

The V call is TRBV4-1, the J call TRBJ2-3, with D unresolved. The CDR3 spans 17 residues. Trimming shortened V by 0 bases and J by 2 bases, and 15 bases separated the two germline ends. Germline loops: CDR1 MGHRA, CDR2 YSYEKL. The DNA of the CDR3 is TGCGCCAGCAGCCAAGAGAAACCACTCTACGCCACAGATACGCAGTATTTT. Translated: CASSQEKPLYATDTQYF.

This clone was counted a few times. The chain recombines TRBV5-1 with TRBJ2-7, with TRBD1 matching over 9 bases. The V gene end was trimmed by 4 bases and the J gene end by 6 bases; junction bases not matched to a gene: 5. The CDR3 covers 13 residues. Germline CDR1 and CDR2: SGHRS and YFSETQ. The CDR3 loop is CASSLGQGSEQYF. The DNA of the CDR3 is TGCGCCAGCAGCCTCGGACAGGGGAGCGAGCAGTACTTC.

As to this clone: Other DNA sequences in this specimen translate into the identical CDR3. The genes are TRBV19 and TRBJ2-3; unclear D gene. The ends were cut back, 3 bases at V and 6 bases at J, with 4 bases in the middle. The length of the CDR3 is 11 residues. Germline CDR1 is LNHDA and CDR2 is SQIVND (reference sequence). This chain's CDR3 is CASSIGDTQYF. The CDR3 region has the DNA TGTGCCAGTAGTATCGGGGATACGCAGTATTTT.

The V call is TRBV6-2 or TRBV6-3, the J call TRBJ1-1; TRBD1 might be the D (5 bases). With 4 bases removed from V and 5 bases from J, the gap between germline ends came to 11 bases. The CDR3 is made up of 13 amino acids. Germline CDR1 reads MNHEY; CDR2 reads SVGEGT. CDR3 nucleotide sequence: TGTGCCAGCAGTTCCCAGGGTGGGACTGAAGCTTTCTTT. Protein sequence: CASSSQGGTEAFF.

DNA of the CDR3: TGTGCCACCAGCAGAGTGTTCCGACTTGGAAACACCATATATTTT. This translates into CATSRVFRLGNTIYF. The genes are TRBV15 and TRBJ1-3; D call uncertain. Germline lookup yields CDR1 LNHNV and CDR2 YYDKDF (reference sequence). The CDR3 contains 15 residues. The V end lost 1 base, the J end lost 3 bases, and 10 bases lay between the germline ends.

This clone was counted a few times. The chain recombines TRBV10-3 with TRBJ2-7; D gene ambiguous. Germline V gene sequence: CDR1 ENHRY, CDR2 SYGVKD. The CDR3 loop spans 17 amino acids. Trimming shortened V by 3 bases and J by 2 bases, and 20 bases separated the two germline ends. The chain's CDR3 is CAISEQGQLILPYEQYF. CDR3 DNA sequence: TGTGCCATCAGTGAACAAGGGCAGCTCATCCTTCCCTACGAGCAGTACTTC.

This chain links TRBV6-2 or TRBV6-3 with TRBJ2-2, with D unresolved. The CDR3 runs to 15 residues. Trimming took off 2 bases at V and 5 bases at J, with 12 bases between the two ends. Germline V gives CDR1 MNHEY, CDR2 SVGEGT. CDR3 DNA sequence: TGTGCCAGCAGTTACGCTTTGGGAACTACCGGGGAGCTGTTTTTT. It specifies CASSYALGTTGELFF.

V and J are TRBV5-1 and TRBJ1-2; D possibly corresponds to TRBD1 (5 bases). CDR3 length equals 14 residues. V was pared by 2 bases and J by 8 bases, with 16 bases between. Germline V lookup: CDR1 SGHRS, CDR2 YFSETQ. The CDR3 reads CASSLVGRTEGYTF. DNA of the CDR3: TGCGCCAGCAGCTTAGTGGGGCGGACGGAGGGCTACACCTTC.

This clone appeared a single time. This sequence joins TRBV24-1 and TRBJ1-6, with D possibly matching TRBD1 (5 bases). V dropped 9 bases and J dropped 0 bases, with 11 bases sitting between them. CDR1 is KGHDR, CDR2 SFDVKD, per germline. The CDR3 is made up of 15 amino acids. Here the CDR3 reads CATGMGRSYNSPLHF. The CDR3 nucleotides are TGTGCCACCGGGATGGGGCGCTCCTATAATTCACCCCTCCACTTT.

The chain employs TRBV27 and TRBJ1-6; D may be TRBD1 (6 bases). Looked up from germline, CDR1 is MNHEY and CDR2 is SMNVEV (reference sequence). Trimming took 0 bases from V and 12 from J, leaving 12 bases between them. The CDR3 totals 14 residues. The CDR3 is CASSLSLGAVPLHF. The DNA of the CDR3 is TGTGCCAGCAGTTTATCGTTGGGGGCAGTACCCCTCCACTTT.

This chain connects TRBV4-1 to TRBJ2-2; D gene ambiguous. The V and J ends lost 0 bases and 1 base respectively, with 18 bases between them. Germline CDR1 is MGHRA and CDR2 is YSYEKL. CDR3 length: 19 amino acids. For the CDR3, the DNA is TGCGCCAGCAGCCAAGATTGGCAGAGAATTTTAATGAACACCGGGGAGCTGTTTTTT. Amino acid sequence: CASSQDWQRILMNTGELFF.

This clone occurred a few times. This chain links TRBV5-4 with TRBJ2-3; 8 bases are a match to TRBD2. Germline CDR1 and CDR2: SGHNT and YYREEE (reference sequence). Trimming cost V 4 bases and J 1 base; bases outside gene matches: 2. This CDR3 has 14 amino acids. In DNA form, the CDR3 reads TGTGCCAGCAGCCCGCGGGGGGGCACAGATACGCAGTATTTT. Residues: CASSPRGGTDTQYF.